This is a list of T cell receptor beta chains from one sample in a study of T cells in Graves' hyperthyroidism and ophthalmopathy. In TCRdb, the multiplex PCR reads were re-called with MiXCR into one record per CDR3 protein. The table records 300,000 to 450,000 distinct CDR3 sequences, approximately 13% of them present only once. Input material: blood. The source is a man younger than 40 with Graves' hyperthyroidism that later progressed to Graves' ophthalmopathy. Both conserved end residues are part of each CDR3. The D gene is left open where the match is weak. Where a row states a size, it is once, few, many or the class of an expanded clone; other rows omit it.

>NA|TRBV28|many|TRBJ1-3
CASSPLQPGNTIYF
TGTGCCAGCAGTCCCCTTCAACCTGGAAACACCATATATTTT
>TRBD1|TRBV6-1|many|TRBJ1-4
CASTGQVNEKLFF
TGTGCCAGCACCGGACAGGTTAATGAAAAACTGTTTTTT
>TRBD1|TRBV2|few|TRBJ2-7
CASSETGGPYEQYF
TGTGCCAGCAGTGAGACAGGGGGCCCCTACGAGCAGTACTTC
>TRBD2|TRBV9|few|TRBJ2-1
CASSYSGLVSNEQFF
TGTGCCAGCAGCTACTCGGGACTAGTTTCCAATGAGCAGTTCTTC
>NA|TRBV20-1|NA|TRBJ2-3
CSARDYRRSSTDTQYF
TGCAGTGCTAGAGATTACAGGCGGAGTAGCACAGATACGCAGTATTTT
>NA|TRBV12-3/TRBV12-4|NA|TRBJ2-2
CASRPLGQGFYTGELVF
TGTGCCAGCAGACCTTTAGGGCAGGGTTTCTACACCGGGGAGCTGGTTTTT
>NA|TRBV4-1|few|TRBJ2-7
CASSQVEGDEQYF
TGCGCCAGCAGCCAAGTGGAGGGTGACGAGCAGTACTTC
>TRBD1|TRBV5-1|many|TRBJ1-5
CASSKPGQGSQPQHF
TGCGCCAGCAGCAAACCGGGACAGGGCAGTCAGCCCCAGCATTTT
>TRBD1|TRBV7-9|few|TRBJ2-7
CASSLAGQGAGEQYF
TGTGCCAGCAGCTTAGCAGGACAGGGGGCGGGAGAGCAGTACTTC
>NA|TRBV4-1|few|TRBJ2-7
CASSQPLRAGDSKQYF
TGCGCCAGCAGCCAACCCCTGAGGGCAGGGGATTCGAAGCAGTACTTC
>NA|TRBV5-1|many|TRBJ1-1
CASSLEGGTEAFF
TGTGCCAGCAGCTTAGAGGGTGGAACTGAAGCTTTCTTT
>NA|TRBV28|many|TRBJ2-2
CASSFGRKKDTGELFF
TGTGCCAGCAGTTTCGGGCGAAAGAAGGACACCGGGGAGCTGTTTTTT
>TRBD2|TRBV20-1|many|TRBJ2-5
CSPGGETQYF
TGCAGCCCCGGGGGGGAGACCCAGTACTTC
>NA|TRBV6-1|many|TRBJ1-2
CASGSGTNYGYTF
TGTGCCAGCGGCTCGGGTACTAACTATGGCTACACCTTC
>TRBD1|TRBV20-1|few|TRBJ2-5
CSAPRQGARQETQYF
TGCAGTGCTCCCCGACAGGGGGCCCGGCAAGAGACCCAGTACTTC
>NA|TRBV28|few|TRBJ2-7
CASSYLGNNEQYF
TGTGCCAGCAGCTATCTTGGGAATAACGAGCAGTACTTC
>NA|TRBV30|NA|TRBJ2-5
CAWSRPPQETQYF
TGTGCCTGGAGTAGACCTCCGCAAGAGACCCAGTACTTC
>NA|TRBV5-1|many|TRBJ2-1
CASSWLGPPYNEQFF
TGCGCCAGCAGCTGGTTGGGCCCACCTTACAATGAGCAGTTCTTC
>TRBD1|TRBV6-6|many|TRBJ2-1
CASSYAGTGLNEQFF
TGTGCCAGCAGTTACGCCGGGACAGGCCTAAATGAGCAGTTCTTC
>NA|TRBV2|NA|TRBJ1-1
CALNRPNTEAFF
TGTGCCCTTAATAGGCCGAACACTGAAGCTTTCTTT
>NA|TRBV11-2|NA|TRBJ2-7
CASTNPRIGSSYNEQYF
TGTGCCAGCACCAACCCCCGAATAGGAAGCTCCTACAATGAGCAGTACTTC
>NA|TRBV7-9|many|TRBJ2-1
CASSRDGSYNEQFF
TGTGCCAGCAGCCGGGACGGCTCCTACAATGAGCAGTTCTTC
>TRBD1|TRBV5-1|NA|TRBJ2-7
CASSSRDRGEQYF
TGCGCCAGCAGTTCCCGGGACAGGGGCGAGCAGTACTTC
>TRBD1|TRBV3-1|NA|TRBJ2-3
CASSQRTGMTDTQYF
TGTGCCAGCAGCCAGCGGACAGGGATGACAGATACGCAGTATTTT
>NA|TRBV9|few|TRBJ2-3
CASSVLSGLPTDTQYF
TGTGCCAGCAGCGTACTCAGTGGACTACCCACAGATACGCAGTATTTT